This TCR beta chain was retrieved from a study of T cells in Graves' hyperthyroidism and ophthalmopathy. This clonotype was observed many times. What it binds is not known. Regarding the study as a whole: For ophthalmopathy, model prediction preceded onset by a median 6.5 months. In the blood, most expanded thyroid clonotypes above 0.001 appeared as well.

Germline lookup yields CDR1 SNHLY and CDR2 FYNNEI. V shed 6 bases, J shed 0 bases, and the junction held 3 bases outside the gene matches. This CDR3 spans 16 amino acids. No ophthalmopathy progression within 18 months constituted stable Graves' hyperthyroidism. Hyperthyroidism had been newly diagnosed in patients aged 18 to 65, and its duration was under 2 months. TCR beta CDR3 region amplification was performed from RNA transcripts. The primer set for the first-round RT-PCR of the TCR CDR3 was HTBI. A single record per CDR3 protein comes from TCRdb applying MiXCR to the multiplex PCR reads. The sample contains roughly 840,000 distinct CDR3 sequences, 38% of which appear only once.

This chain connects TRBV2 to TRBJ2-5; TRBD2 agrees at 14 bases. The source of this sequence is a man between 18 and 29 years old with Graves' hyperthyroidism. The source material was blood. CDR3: CASSQGLAGDQETQYF. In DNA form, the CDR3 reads TGTGCCAGCAGCCAGGGACTAGCGGGGGACCAAGAGACCCAGTACTTC.